Below are 8 T cell receptor beta chains sequenced from a single sample in a study of T cell responses to AZD1222 COVID-19 vaccine (dated by TCRdb to the early 2020s). This sample's time point label indicates: baseline before first vaccination. Receptor libraries were prepared by the immunoSEQ multiplex PCR assay. TCRdb limited this immuneACCESS table to in-frame rearrangements with V and J called. A share of clones is missing; checked studies link under half to unresolved V genes, and the rest is unexplained. Across this sample there are roughly 130,000 clones, with over 90% seen only once. The ten largest clones add up to approximately 7% of the sample. Sequences were derived from peripheral blood, sampled on day 0 of AZD1222 vaccination. Receptors originate from an adult in good health.

V gene TRBV5-1 combines with J gene TRBJ1-6; tentatively, D is TRBD1 (5 bases). Trimming took 7 bases from V and 8 from J, leaving 16 bases between them. The CDR3 runs to 14 residues. In germline, CDR1 is SGHRS, CDR2 YFSETQ. The chain's CDR3 is CASGRGLGDSPLHF. The CDR3 nucleotides read TGCGCCAGCGGGCGCGGCCTGGGGGATTCACCCCTCCACTTT.

V and J are TRBV28 and TRBJ1-1; 8 nucleotides agree with TRBD1. V was clipped by 5 bases and J by 1 base; unmatched bases: 6. The CDR3 sequence is 15 residues long. Germline V gene data show CDR1 as MDHEN and CDR2 as SYDVKM. CDR3 bases: TGTGCCAGCAGTCCTCGGACAGGGAGGAACACTGAAGCTTTCTTT. It yields the protein CASSPRTGRNTEAFF.

This clone was seen once. This chain joins TRBV7-3 and TRBJ2-7, with a possible D match to TRBD2 (8 bases). The length of the CDR3 is 18 residues. From germline, CDR1 is SGHTA and CDR2 FQGTGA. V was clipped by 5 bases and J by 3 bases, with 26 bases between them. The CDR3 region is CASSLGQFGRGTDYEQYF. The CDR3 nucleotides read TGTGCCAGCAGCCTGGGTCAATTCGGGAGGGGGACAGACTACGAGCAGTACTTC.

J is TRBJ1-1 and V is TRBV25-1, with TRBD1 matching 8 bases. Per germline, CDR1 MGHDK and CDR2 SYGVNS. CDR3 size: 18 residues. With 1 base clipped from V and 3 bases from J, the junction kept 13 bases outside the gene matches. CDR3 coding DNA: TGTGCCAGCAGTGAATTAAGGGCAGGGGGCGCCCAGGACACTGAAGCTTTCTTT. Translation gives CASSELRAGGAQDTEAFF.

The chain has TRBV28 and TRBJ2-2; 11 bases are a match to TRBD2. CDR3 length: 18 residues. After removal of 6 bases from V and 4 bases from J, the junction contained 13 bases not matched to a gene. Germline V lookup: CDR1 MDHEN, CDR2 SYDVKM. The CDR3, as DNA: TGTGCCAGCAGCCCCGCGATCGGACTAGCGGGCGCCACCGGGGAGCTGTTTTTT. It encodes CASSPAIGLAGATGELFF.

The chain is built from TRBV30 and TRBJ2-1; D is perhaps TRBD1 (5 bases). This CDR3 region has 14 residues. Germline V gene sequence: CDR1 GTSNPN, CDR2 SVGIG (reference sequence). The V end lost 4 bases, the J end lost 10 bases, and 20 bases lay between the germline ends. The CDR3 loop reads CAWNGHGQNGEQFF. As DNA, the CDR3 is TGTGCCTGGAACGGACATGGCCAAAATGGGGAGCAGTTCTTC.

This clone was detected only a few times. The chain is built from TRBV6-6 and TRBJ2-2; perhaps D is TRBD1 or TRBD2 (5 bases each). V lost 9 bases and J lost 0, with 17 bases in between. Germline V lookup: CDR1 MNHNY, CDR2 SVGAGI (reference sequence). CDR3 length: 16 residues. CDR3 nucleotides: TGTGCCAGTAGGGGTCCCGGGACCACGAACACCGGGGAGCTGTTTTTT. It translates to CASRGPGTTNTGELFF.

The chain employs TRBV7-9 and TRBJ2-7, with TRBD1 matching over 7 bases. CDR1 and CDR2 (germline): SEHNR, FQNEAQ (reference sequence). V lost 6 bases, J lost 6 bases, and 8 bases stayed unmatched. This CDR3 comprises 13 residues. CDR3 nucleotide sequence: TGTGCCAGCAGGCCCACAGGGGAGCGCGAGCAGTACTTC. Protein: CASRPTGEREQYF.